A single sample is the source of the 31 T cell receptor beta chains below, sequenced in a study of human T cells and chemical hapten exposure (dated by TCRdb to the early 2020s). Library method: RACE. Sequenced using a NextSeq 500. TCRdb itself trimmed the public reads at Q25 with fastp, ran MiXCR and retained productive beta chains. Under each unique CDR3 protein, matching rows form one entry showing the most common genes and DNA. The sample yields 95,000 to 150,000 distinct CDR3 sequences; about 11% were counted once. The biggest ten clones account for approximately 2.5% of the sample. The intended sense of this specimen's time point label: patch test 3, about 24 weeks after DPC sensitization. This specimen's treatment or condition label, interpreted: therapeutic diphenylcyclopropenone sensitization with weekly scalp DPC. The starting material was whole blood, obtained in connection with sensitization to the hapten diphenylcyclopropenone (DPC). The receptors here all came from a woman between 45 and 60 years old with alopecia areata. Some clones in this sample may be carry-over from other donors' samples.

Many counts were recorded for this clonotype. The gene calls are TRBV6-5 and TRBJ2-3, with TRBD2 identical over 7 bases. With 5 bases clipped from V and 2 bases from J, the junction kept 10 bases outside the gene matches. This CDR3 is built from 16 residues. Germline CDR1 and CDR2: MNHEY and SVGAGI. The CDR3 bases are TGTGCCAGCAGTCCCCAGCGCGGGGGTTTCACAGATACGCAGTATTTT. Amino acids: CASSPQRGGFTDTQYF.

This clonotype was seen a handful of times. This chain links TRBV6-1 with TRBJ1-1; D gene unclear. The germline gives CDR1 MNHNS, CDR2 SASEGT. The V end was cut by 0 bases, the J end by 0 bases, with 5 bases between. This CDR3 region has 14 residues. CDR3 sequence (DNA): TGTGCCAGCAGTGAAGCAGTAGTGAACACTGAAGCTTTCTTT. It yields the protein CASSEAVVNTEAFF.

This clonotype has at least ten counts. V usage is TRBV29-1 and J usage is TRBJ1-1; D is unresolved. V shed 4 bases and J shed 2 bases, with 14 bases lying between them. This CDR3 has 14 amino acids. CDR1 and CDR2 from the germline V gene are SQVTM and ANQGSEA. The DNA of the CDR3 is TGCAGCGTTGGCTATGCCGGACCTAACACTGAAGCTTTCTTT. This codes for CSVGYAGPNTEAFF.

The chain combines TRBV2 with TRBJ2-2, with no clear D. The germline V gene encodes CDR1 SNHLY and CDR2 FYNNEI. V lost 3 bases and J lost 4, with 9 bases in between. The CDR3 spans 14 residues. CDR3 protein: CASSEVAVTGELFF. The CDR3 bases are TGTGCCAGCAGTGAGGTGGCGGTCACCGGGGAGCTGTTTTTT. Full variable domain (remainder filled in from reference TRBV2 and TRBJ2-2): EPEVTQTPSHQVTQMGQEVILRCVPISNHLYFYWYRQILGQKVEFLVSFYNNEISEKSEIFDDQFSVERPDGSNFTLKIRSTKLEDSAMYFCASSEVAVTGELFFGEGSRLTVL.

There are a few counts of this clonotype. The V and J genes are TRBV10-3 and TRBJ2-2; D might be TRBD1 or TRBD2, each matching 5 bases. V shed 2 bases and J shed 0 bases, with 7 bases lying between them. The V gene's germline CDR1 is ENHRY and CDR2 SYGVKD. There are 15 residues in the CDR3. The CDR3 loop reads CAISEGGTNTGELFF. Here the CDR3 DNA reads TGTGCCATCAGTGAGGGGGGAACGAACACCGGGGAGCTGTTTTTT.

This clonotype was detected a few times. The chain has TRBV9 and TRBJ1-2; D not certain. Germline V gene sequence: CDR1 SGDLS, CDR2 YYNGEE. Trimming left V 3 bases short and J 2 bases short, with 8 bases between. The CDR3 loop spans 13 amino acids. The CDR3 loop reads CASSAQQNYGYTF. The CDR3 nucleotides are TGTGCCAGCAGCGCGCAGCAGAACTATGGCTACACCTTC.

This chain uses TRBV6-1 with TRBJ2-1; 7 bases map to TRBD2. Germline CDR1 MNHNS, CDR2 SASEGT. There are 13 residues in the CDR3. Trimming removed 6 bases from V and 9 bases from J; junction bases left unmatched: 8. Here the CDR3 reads CASSGLVGGEQFF. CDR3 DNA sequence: TGTGCCAGCAGCGGACTAGTCGGGGGTGAGCAGTTCTTC.

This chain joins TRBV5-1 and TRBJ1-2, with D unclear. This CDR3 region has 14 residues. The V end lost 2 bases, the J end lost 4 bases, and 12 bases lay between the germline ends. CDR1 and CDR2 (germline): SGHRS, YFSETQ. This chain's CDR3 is CASSFEGGRYGYTF. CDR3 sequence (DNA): TGCGCCAGCAGCTTTGAGGGAGGGCGCTATGGCTACACCTTC.

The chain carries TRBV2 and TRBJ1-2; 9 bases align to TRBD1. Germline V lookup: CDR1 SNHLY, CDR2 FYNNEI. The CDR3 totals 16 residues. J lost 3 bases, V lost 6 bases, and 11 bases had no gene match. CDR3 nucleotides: TGTGCCAGCAGGCTTCTGGGACAGGGAGGATACTATGGCTACACCTTC. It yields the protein CASRLLGQGGYYGYTF. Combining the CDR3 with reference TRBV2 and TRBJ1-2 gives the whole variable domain EPEVTQTPSHQVTQMGQEVILRCVPISNHLYFYWYRQILGQKVEFLVSFYNNEISEKSEIFDDQFSVERPDGSNFTLKIRSTKLEDSAMYFCASRLLGQGGYYGYTFGSGTRLTVV.

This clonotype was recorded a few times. CDR3: CASSTGGTEAFF. The CDR3 DNA is TGTGCCAGCAGTACAGGGGGCACTGAAGCTTTCTTT. This sequence joins TRBV28 and TRBJ1-1; 8 bases agree with TRBD1. Germline CDR1 MDHEN, CDR2 SYDVKM. There are 12 residues in the CDR3. The V segment lost 5 bases and the J segment 4 bases; nucleotides outside the gene matches: 0.

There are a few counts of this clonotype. CDR3 DNA sequence: TGCGCCAGCAGCCAAGAATGGGTCGGGACTAGCATAGGGTCGGATACGCAGTATTTT. As protein: CASSQEWVGTSIGSDTQYF. The chain combines TRBV4-3 with TRBJ2-3, with 9 bases that match TRBD2. The V gene's germline CDR1 is LGHNA and CDR2 YSLEER. V trimming: 0 bases; J trimming: 6 bases; junction bases outside the gene matches: 16. CDR3 length: 19 residues.

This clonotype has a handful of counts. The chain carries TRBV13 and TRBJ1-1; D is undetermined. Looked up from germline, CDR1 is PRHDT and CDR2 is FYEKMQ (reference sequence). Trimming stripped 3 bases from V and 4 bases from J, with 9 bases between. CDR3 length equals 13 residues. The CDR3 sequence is CASSLVGSTEAFF. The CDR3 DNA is TGTGCCAGCAGCTTGGTTGGCAGCACTGAAGCTTTCTTT. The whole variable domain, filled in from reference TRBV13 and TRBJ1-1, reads AAGVIQSPRHLIKEKRETATLKCYPIPRHDTVYWYQQGPGQDPQFLISFYEKMQSDKGSIPDRFSAQQFSDYHSELNMSSLELGDSALYFCASSLVGSTEAFFGQGTRLTVV.

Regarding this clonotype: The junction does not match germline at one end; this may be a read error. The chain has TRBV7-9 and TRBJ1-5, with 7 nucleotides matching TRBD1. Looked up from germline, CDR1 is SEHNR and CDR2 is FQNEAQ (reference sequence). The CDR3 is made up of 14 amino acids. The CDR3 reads CASSSGGFGQPQNF. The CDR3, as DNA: TGTGCCAGCAGCTCAGGGGGATTTGGACAGCCCCAGAATTTT.

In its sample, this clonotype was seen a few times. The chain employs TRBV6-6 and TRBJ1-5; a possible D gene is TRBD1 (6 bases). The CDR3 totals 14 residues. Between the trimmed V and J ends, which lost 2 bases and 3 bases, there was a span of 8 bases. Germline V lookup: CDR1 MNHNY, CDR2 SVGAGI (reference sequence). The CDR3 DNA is TGTGCCAGCAGTTACGGGACACTCAATCAGCCCCAGCATTTT. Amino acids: CASSYGTLNQPQHF.

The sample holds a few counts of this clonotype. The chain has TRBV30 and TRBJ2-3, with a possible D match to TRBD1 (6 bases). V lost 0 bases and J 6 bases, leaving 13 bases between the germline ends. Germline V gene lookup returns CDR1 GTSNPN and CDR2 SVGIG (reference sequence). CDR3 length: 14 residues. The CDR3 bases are TGTGCCTGGAGTGTTTATAGGGGGTACGATACGCAGTATTTT. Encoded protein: CAWSVYRGYDTQYF.

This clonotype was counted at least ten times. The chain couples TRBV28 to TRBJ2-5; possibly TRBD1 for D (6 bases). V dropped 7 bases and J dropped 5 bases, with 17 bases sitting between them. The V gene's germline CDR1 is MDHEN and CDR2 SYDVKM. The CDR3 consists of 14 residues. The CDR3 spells CASKDGGALETQYF. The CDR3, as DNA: TGTGCCAGCAAGGATGGGGGCGCGTTGGAGACCCAGTACTTC.

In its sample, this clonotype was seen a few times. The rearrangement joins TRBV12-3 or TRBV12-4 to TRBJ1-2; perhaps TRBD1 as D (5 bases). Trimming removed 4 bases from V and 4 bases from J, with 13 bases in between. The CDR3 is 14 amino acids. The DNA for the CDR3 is TGTGCCAGCAGTTCGCGAACAGGAGGCTATGGCTACACCTTC. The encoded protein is CASSSRTGGYGYTF.

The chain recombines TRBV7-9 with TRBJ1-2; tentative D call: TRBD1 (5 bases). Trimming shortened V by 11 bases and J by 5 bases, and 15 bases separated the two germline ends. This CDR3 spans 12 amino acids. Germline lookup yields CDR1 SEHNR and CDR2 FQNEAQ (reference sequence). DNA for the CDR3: TGTGCCGGGGCCGGGGGAAGGTATGGCTACACCTTC. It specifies CAGAGGRYGYTF.

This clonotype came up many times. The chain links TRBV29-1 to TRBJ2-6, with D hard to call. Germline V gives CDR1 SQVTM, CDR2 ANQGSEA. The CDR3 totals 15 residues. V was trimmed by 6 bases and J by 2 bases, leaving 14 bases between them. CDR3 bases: TGCAGCGTGCAGAAAGAAACGGCTGGGGCCAACGTCCTGACTTTC. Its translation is CSVQKETAGANVLTF.

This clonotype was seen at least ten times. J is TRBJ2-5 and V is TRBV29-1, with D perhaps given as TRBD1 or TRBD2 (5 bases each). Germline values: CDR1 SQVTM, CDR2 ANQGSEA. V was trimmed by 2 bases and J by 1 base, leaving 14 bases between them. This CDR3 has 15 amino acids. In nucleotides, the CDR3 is TGCAGCGTTGAAACCAGGCTGGGGACCCAAGAGACCCAGTACTTC. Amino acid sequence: CSVETRLGTQETQYF.

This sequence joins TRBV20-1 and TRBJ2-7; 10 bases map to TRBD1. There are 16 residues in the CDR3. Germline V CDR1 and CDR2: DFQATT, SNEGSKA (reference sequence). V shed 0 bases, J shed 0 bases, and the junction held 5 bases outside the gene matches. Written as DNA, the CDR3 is TGCAGTGCTAGAGACCTGGGACAGGGGAGCTCCTACGAGCAGTACTTC. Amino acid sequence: CSARDLGQGSSYEQYF.

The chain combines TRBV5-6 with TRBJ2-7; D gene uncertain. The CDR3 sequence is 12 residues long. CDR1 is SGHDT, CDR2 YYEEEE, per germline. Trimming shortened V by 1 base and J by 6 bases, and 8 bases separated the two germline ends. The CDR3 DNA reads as TGTGCCAGCAGCTTGCAGACTCTCGAGCAGTACTTC. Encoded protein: CASSLQTLEQYF.

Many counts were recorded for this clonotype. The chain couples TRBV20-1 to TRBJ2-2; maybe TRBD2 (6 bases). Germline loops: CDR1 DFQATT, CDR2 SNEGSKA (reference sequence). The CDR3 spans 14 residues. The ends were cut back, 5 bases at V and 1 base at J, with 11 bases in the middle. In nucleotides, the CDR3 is TGCAGTGCTCCCAAGGAGGGGAACACCGGGGAGCTGTTTTTT. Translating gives CSAPKEGNTGELFF.

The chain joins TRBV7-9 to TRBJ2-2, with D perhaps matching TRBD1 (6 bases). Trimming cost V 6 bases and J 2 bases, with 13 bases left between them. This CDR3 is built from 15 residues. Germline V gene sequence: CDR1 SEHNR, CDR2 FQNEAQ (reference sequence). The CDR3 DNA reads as TGTGCCAGCAGATCTACAGGGAGAAACACCGGGGAGCTGTTTTTT. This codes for CASRSTGRNTGELFF. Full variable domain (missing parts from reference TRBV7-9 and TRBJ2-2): DTGVSQNPRHKITKRGQNVTFRCDPISEHNRLYWYRQTLGQGPEFLTYFQNEAQLEKSRLLSDRFSAERPKGSFSTLEIQRTEQGDSAMYLCASRSTGRNTGELFFGEGSRLTVL.

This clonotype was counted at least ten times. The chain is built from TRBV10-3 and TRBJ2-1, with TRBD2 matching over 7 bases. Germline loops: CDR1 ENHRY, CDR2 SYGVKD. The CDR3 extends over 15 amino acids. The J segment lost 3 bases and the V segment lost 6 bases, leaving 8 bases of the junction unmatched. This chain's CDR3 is CAISPTSVGYNEQFF. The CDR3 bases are TGTGCCATCAGCCCCACTAGCGTAGGCTACAATGAGCAGTTCTTC.

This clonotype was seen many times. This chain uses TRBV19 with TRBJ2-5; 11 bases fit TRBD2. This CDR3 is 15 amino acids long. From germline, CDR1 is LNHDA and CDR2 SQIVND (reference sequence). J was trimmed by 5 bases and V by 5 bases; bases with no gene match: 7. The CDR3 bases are TGTGCCAGTAGTCTCCACCCTAGCGGGGGGGAGACCCAGTACTTC. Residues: CASSLHPSGGETQYF.

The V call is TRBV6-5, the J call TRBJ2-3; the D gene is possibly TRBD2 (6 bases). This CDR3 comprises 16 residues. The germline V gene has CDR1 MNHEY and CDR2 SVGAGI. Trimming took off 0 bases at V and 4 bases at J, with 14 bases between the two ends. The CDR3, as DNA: TGTGCCAGCAGTTACTCGGGGGGAGGTAAAGCAGATACGCAGTATTTT. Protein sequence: CASSYSGGGKADTQYF.

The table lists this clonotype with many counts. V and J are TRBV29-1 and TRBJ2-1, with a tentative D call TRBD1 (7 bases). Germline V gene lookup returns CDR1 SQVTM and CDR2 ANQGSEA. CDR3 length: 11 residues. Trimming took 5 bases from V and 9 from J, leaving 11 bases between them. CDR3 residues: CSVNRGGEQFF. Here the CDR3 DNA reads TGCAGCGTTAACAGGGGAGGTGAGCAGTTCTTC.

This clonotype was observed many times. The CDR3, as DNA: TGTGCCAGCAGCCCAATCGATAACTATGGCTACACCTTC. Amino acids: CASSPIDNYGYTF. The chain is built from TRBV5-5 and TRBJ1-2; D uncertain. The CDR3 runs 13 residues. Deletions cut 4 bases from V and 1 base from J, with 8 bases between. The germline gives CDR1 SGHKS, CDR2 YYEKEE (reference sequence).

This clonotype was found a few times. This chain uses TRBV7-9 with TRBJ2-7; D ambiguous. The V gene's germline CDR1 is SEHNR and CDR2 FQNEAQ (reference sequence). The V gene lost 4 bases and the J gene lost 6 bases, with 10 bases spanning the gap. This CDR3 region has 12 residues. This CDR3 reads CASSSGPTEQYF. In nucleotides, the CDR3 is TGTGCCAGCAGCTCCGGGCCCACCGAGCAGTACTTC. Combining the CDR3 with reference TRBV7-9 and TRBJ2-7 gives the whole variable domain DTGVSQNPRHKITKRGQNVTFRCDPISEHNRLYWYRQTLGQGPEFLTYFQNEAQLEKSRLLSDRFSAERPKGSFSTLEIQRTEQGDSAMYLCASSSGPTEQYFGPGTRLTVT.

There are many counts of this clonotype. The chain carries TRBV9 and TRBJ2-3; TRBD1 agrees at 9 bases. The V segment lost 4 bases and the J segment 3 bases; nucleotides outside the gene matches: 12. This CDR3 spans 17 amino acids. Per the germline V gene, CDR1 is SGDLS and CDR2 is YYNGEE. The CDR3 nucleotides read TGTGCCAGCAGCTTGGGTCGTCGGGACAGGGCAACAGATACGCAGTATTTT. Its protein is CASSLGRRDRATDTQYF.